The clone carrying this TCR beta chain occurred many times. TCRdb independently ran MiXCR on the 5' RACE reads; one entry per CDR3 protein. The sample shows 50,000 or so distinct CDR3 sequences, about 3.7% of them seen only once. The germline V and J ends were trimmed by 5 bases and 5 bases, with 18 bases remaining between them. Germline values: CDR1 DFQATT, CDR2 SNEGSKA (reference sequence). The CDR3 loop spans 15 amino acids. The data stem from a study of neurological immune-mediated disorders. This sequence joins TRBV20-1 and TRBJ2-2, with D perhaps assigned TRBD1 or TRBD2 (5 bases each). Source material: PBMCs. This TCR came from a man in his forties with multiple sclerosis. CDR3: CSAGTAGTGTGELFF. The DNA of the CDR3 is TGCAGTGCTGGAACTGCCGGGACGGGGACCGGGGAGCTGTTTTTT.